The clone carrying this TCR beta chain was seen more than once but under ten times. This sample is part of a study of CD8+CD57+ T cells in acquired aplastic anemia. J lost 9 bases, V lost 2 bases, and 8 bases had no gene match. The CDR3 loop spans 15 amino acids. Germline V gene data show CDR1 as MDHEN and CDR2 as SYDVKM. Genomic DNA provided the template from which TCR beta VDJ and CDR3 profiles were obtained. Using its own MiXCR run on the reads, TCRdb lists one record per CDR3 protein. Here the sample spans about 190,000 distinct CDR3 sequences, roughly half being singletons. V usage is TRBV28 and J usage is TRBJ2-1; 9 bases match TRBD2. Sequenced material: sorted CD4+, CD8+, or CD8+CD57+ T cells (not recorded which) from PBMCs. This TCR was sampled from a human donor in good health, serving as a control. In nucleotides, the CDR3 is TGTGCCAGCAGTTTACCTAGCGGGGCAGGGGGTGAGCAGTTCTTC. Encoded protein: CASSLPSGAGGEQFF.